Each of the 11 T cell receptor beta chains below was sequenced from the same sample in a study of blood T cell repertoires in COVID-19. The assay was immunoSEQ multiplex PCR, and TCRdb's table has in-frame clones only and misses some. Of roughly 250,000 clones listed, roughly four fifths are singletons. Material for sequencing was peripheral blood. These receptors originate from a woman older than 75 with acute or convalescent COVID-19.

V and J are TRBV5-1 and TRBJ2-2; 9 bases are shared with TRBD1. The CDR3 sequence is 17 residues long. Germline CDR1 SGHRS, CDR2 YFSETQ. V shed 4 bases, J shed 1 base, and the junction held 8 bases outside the gene matches. The CDR3 DNA follows: TGCGCCAGCAGCGGGGACAGGGTAGTTAGGAACACCGGGGAGCTGTTTTTT. Translating gives CASSGDRVVRNTGELFF.

The rearrangement links TRBV24-1 to TRBJ2-5, with 10 bases aligning to TRBD1. CDR3 length equals 15 residues. V lost 7 bases to trimming and J lost 5 bases; unmatched junction nucleotides: 9. CDR1 is KGHDR, CDR2 SFDVKD, per germline. For the CDR3, the DNA is TGTGCCACCAGCATGGGGACAGGGGAATTGGAGACCCAGTACTTC. Protein product: CATSMGTGELETQYF.

The chain is built from TRBV28 and TRBJ2-7; 9 positions match TRBD2. This CDR3 has 15 amino acids. V lost 4 bases and J lost 4; bases outside the gene matches: 8. The germline gives CDR1 MDHEN, CDR2 SYDVKM. DNA of the CDR3: TGTGCCAGCAGTTACCCGGGACTAGCTTTGTACGAGCAGTACTTC. Protein product: CASSYPGLALYEQYF.

The rearrangement joins TRBV28 to TRBJ1-6; D gene uncertain. V shed 3 bases and J shed 9 bases, with 12 bases lying between them. This CDR3 has 14 amino acids. Germline V gene sequence: CDR1 MDHEN, CDR2 SYDVKM. CDR3 protein: CASSLAQRSSPLHF. CDR3 nucleotides: TGTGCCAGCAGTTTGGCCCAGCGCAGTTCACCCCTCCACTTT.

The V call is TRBV29-1, the J call TRBJ2-3; 11 nucleotides match TRBD2. V dropped 7 bases and J dropped 2; count of bases not matched to a gene: 5. The CDR3 is made up of 14 amino acids. Germline V gives CDR1 SQVTM, CDR2 ANQGSEA. The CDR3 coding sequence is TGCAGCGCCACGACTAGCGGGGACACAGATACGCAGTATTTT. This gives the protein CSATTSGDTDTQYF.

This chain connects TRBV25-1 to TRBJ1-2; 7 bases agree with TRBD1. The CDR3 contains 15 residues. Germline CDR1 and CDR2: MGHDK and SYGVNS. The junction had 11 bases not matched to a gene; V was cut back by 2 bases and J by 8 bases. CDR3 sequence: CASSEGLGQVLGYTF. CDR3 DNA sequence: TGTGCCAGCAGTGAAGGCCTTGGACAGGTGCTCGGCTACACCTTC.

The CDR3 loop reads CASSLGTTTNEKLFF. DNA of the CDR3: TGTGCCAGCAGCTTAGGGACAACAACTAATGAAAAACTGTTTTTT. The rearrangement joins TRBV11-2 to TRBJ1-4; possible D gene TRBD1, 5 bases. The CDR3 runs 15 residues. V was cut by 1 base and J by 0 bases, with 6 bases left in between. From germline, CDR1 is SGHAT and CDR2 FQNNGV. Full variable domain (missing parts from reference TRBV11-2 and TRBJ1-4): EAGVAQSPRYKIIEKRQSVAFWCNPISGHATLYWYQQILGQGPKLLIQFQNNGVVDDSQLPKDRFSAERLKGVDSTLKIQPAKLEDSAVYLCASSLGTTTNEKLFFGSGTQLSVL.

J is TRBJ2-7 and V is TRBV6-5; possible D gene TRBD1, 6 bases. V was shortened by 6 bases and J by 2 bases, with 11 bases between the two germline ends. Germline CDR1 MNHEY, CDR2 SVGAGI. The CDR3 is 13 residues long. The CDR3, as DNA: TGTGCCAGCAGGCGACAGGAGGCCTACGAGCAGTACTTC. Protein sequence: CASRRQEAYEQYF.

The rearrangement joins TRBV3-1 (or the pseudogene TRBV3-2) to TRBJ2-3, with 9 bases lining up with TRBD1. V dropped 0 bases and J dropped 6; count of bases not matched to a gene: 10. The germline V gene has CDR1 LGHDT and CDR2 YNNKEL (reference sequence). This CDR3 is 17 amino acids long. The CDR3 DNA sequence: TGTGCCAGCAGCCAAGATCTCAGGACAGGGGCCTTTGATACGCAGTATTTT. This encodes CASSQDLRTGAFDTQYF.

Only a few counts were recorded for this clone. The chain links TRBV28 to TRBJ1-4; TRBD1 matches at 10 bases. The junction had 5 bases not matched to a gene; V was cut back by 3 bases and J by 10 bases. This CDR3 spans 14 amino acids. Germline lookup yields CDR1 MDHEN and CDR2 SYDVKM. CDR3 bases: TGTGCCAGCAGTTTTCGGGACAGGGGTCGAAAACTGTTTTTT. Its protein product is CASSFRDRGRKLFF.

The chain carries TRBV11-2 and TRBJ1-1; D is unclear. This CDR3 is built from 13 residues. CDR1 is SGHAT and CDR2 is FQNNGV in the germline V gene. Trimming took off 2 bases at V and 1 base at J, with 5 bases between the two ends. The CDR3 nucleotides are TGTGCCAGCAGCTTAATTAGGAACACTGAAGCTTTCTTT. Translated: CASSLIRNTEAFF. The entire variable domain, with the rest obtained from reference TRBV11-2 and TRBJ1-1, is as follows: EAGVAQSPRYKIIEKRQSVAFWCNPISGHATLYWYQQILGQGPKLLIQFQNNGVVDDSQLPKDRFSAERLKGVDSTLKIQPAKLEDSAVYLCASSLIRNTEAFFGQGTRLTVV.